Sequencing of this T cell receptor (beta chain) was carried out in a study of tumor and adjacent non-tumor tissue in lung cancer. Study-level information: Patients comprised roughly 12 adenocarcinoma, a couple of squamous cell carcinoma and 1 small cell lung cancer. Some 4.2 million productive TCRbeta reads were obtained per sample on average. Patients were aged roughly 31 to 76, roughly 9 men and about 5 women, stage I to III.

Germline assignment: CDR1 MNHNS and CDR2 SASEGT. Between the trimmed V and J ends, which lost 9 bases and 3 bases, there was a span of 18 bases. The CDR3 has 15 amino acids. Study-level findings and limits: In normal lung, the top 100 clones were significantly more dominant than in tumor.

This sample's RNA came from whole unsorted tissue. This clonotype turned up a few times. Its antigen is not known. The library came from three nested PCR rounds adapted from ARM-PCR protocols. MiXCR was run by TCRdb on the multiplex PCR reads, yielding one entry per CDR3 protein. The table lists over 100,000 distinct CDR3 sequences, roughly 80% of them singletons. This receptor was identified in a woman aged 55-75 years with non-small cell lung cancer. This sequence joins TRBV6-1 and TRBJ1-3; no reliable D call. Sequenced: lung tumor tissue. CDR3 in amino acids: CASSCGPTGGNTIYF. The CDR3 coding sequence is TGTGCCAGTAGCTGCGGACCAACTGGTGGAAACACCATATATTTT.